The entry below gives a single TCR beta chain sequence along with its context. What it binds is unknown. This sample stems from a study of T-cell reconstitution after alpha-beta-depleted transplantation in children. Study results and limitations: The origin of alpha-beta T cells about two months after transplant was reportedly several hundred expanded graft clones. Once a year had passed after transplant, T-cell counts and diversity came mostly from newly produced T cells.

Unique molecular identifiers were incorporated into the prepared TCRbeta library. TCRdb called the PCR reads again in MiXCR, with one record for every CDR3 protein. The sample has some 140,000 distinct CDR3 sequences, 9.7% seen once. CDR1 and CDR2 from the germline V gene are SGHVS and FQNEAQ. The CDR3 sequence is 15 residues long. Trimming at V came to 1 base and at J to 11 bases, leaving 8 bases not matched to a gene. The specimen comprised PBMCs, mostly from graft donor cells, sampled 180 days after TCRalphabeta/CD19-depleted stem cell transplant. V and J are TRBV7-8 and TRBJ2-1, with 10 bases lining up with TRBD2. This clonotype originated in a girl under three years old who had a stem cell transplant for combined immunodeficiency, so the T cells may come from the graft donor. CDR3 coding DNA: TGTGCCAGCAGCTTAGACGTAGCGGGGGGACCTAAGCAGTTCTTC. Its protein product is CASSLDVAGGPKQFF.